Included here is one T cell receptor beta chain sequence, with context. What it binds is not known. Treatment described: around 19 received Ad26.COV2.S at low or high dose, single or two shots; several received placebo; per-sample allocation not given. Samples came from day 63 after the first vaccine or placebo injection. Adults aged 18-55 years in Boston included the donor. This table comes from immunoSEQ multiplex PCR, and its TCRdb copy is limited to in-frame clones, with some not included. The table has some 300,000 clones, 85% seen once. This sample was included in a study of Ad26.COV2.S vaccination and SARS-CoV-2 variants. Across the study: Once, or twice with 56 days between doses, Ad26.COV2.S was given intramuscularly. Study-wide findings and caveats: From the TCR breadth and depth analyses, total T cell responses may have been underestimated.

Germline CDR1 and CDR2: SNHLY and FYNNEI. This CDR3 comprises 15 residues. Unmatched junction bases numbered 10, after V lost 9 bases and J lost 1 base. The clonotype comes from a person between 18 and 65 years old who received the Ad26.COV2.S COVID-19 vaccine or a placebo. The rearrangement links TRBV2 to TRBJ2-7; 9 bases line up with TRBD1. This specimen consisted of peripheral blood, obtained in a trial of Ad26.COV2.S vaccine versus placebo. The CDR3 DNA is TGTGCCAGGGGGGGGCCCGGGACAGGGTCCTACGAGCAGTACTTC. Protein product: CARGGPGTGSYEQYF. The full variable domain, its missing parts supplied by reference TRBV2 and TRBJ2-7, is EPEVTQTPSHQVTQMGQEVILRCVPISNHLYFYWYRQILGQKVEFLVSFYNNEISEKSEIFDDQFSVERPDGSNFTLKIRSTKLEDSAMYFCARGGPGTGSYEQYFGPGTRLTVT.